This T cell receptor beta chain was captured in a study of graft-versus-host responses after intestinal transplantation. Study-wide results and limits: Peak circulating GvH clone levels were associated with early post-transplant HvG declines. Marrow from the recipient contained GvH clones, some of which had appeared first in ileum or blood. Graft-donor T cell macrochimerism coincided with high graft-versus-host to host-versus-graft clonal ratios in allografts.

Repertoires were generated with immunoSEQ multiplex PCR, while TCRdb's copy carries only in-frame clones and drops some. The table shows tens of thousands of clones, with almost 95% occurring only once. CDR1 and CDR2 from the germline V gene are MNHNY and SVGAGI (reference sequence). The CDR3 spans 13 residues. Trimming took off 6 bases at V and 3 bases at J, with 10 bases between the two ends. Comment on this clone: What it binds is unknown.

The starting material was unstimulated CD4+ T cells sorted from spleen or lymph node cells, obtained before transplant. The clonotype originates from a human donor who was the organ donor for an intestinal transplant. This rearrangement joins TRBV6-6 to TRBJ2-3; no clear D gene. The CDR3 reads CASRSPATDTQYF. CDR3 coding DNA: TGTGCCAGCAGGTCCCCGGCTACAGATACGCAGTATTTT.